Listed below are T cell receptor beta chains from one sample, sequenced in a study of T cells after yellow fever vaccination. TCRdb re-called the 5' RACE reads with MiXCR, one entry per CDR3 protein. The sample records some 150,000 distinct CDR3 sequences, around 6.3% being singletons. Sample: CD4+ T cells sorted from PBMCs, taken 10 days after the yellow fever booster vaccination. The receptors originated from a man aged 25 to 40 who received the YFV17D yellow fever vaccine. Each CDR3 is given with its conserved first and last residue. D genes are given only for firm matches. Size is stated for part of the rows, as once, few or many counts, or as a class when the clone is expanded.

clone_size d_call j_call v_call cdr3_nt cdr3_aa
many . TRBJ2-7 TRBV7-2 TGTGCCAGCAGAACGACCGGGACATCCTACGAGCAGTACTTC CASRTTGTSYEQYF
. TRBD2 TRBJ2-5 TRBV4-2 TGTGCCAGCAGTGGCTGGGGACTAGCGGGAGTAGAGACCCAGTACTTC CASSGWGLAGVETQYF
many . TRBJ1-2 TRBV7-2 TGTGCCAGCAGCTTAGTAGGGATGGGCTACACCTTC CASSLVGMGYTF
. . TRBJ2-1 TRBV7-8 TGTGCCAGCAGCCCCCGGCAATTAGGGACCTACAATGAGCAGTTCTTC CASSPRQLGTYNEQFF
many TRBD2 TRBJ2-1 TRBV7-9 TGTGCCCCGGGACTAGCGGGAGGTAATGAGCAGTTCTTC CAPGLAGGNEQFF
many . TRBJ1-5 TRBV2 TGTGCCAGCAGTGATCAGGGATTCCAGCCCCAGCATTTT CASSDQGFQPQHF
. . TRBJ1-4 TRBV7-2 TGTGCCAGCAGCTCTAATCGAGGGGATGAAAAACTGTTTTTT CASSSNRGDEKLFF
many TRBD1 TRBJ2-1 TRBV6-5 TGTGCCAGCAGTTACCGGGACAGGGGTTCGGGGCAGTTCTTC CASSYRDRGSGQFF
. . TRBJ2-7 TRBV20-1 TGCAGTGCGGGTCCCGGCGAGCAGTACTTC CSAGPGEQYF
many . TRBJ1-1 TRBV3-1 TGTGCCAGCAGCCGGGCCGCGAACACTGAAGCTTTCTTT CASSRAANTEAFF
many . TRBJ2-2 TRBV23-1 TGCGCCAGCAGTCAATCCCCTAGTTGCACCGGGGAGCTGTTTTTT CASSQSPSCTGELFF
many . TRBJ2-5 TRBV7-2 TGTGCCAGCAGCCCTCCCCCGGGACGAGAGACCCAGTACTTC CASSPPPGRETQYF
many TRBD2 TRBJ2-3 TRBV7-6 TGTGCCAGCAGCTTAGAGGCGGGAGCCAAGGATCATACGCAGTATTTT CASSLEAGAKDHTQYF
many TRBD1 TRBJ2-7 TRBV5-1 TGCGCCAGCAGCATGGACAGGGCGGGCATCGATTACGAGCAGTACTTC CASSMDRAGIDYEQYF
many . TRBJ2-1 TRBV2 TGTGCCAGCACCTTAGCGGAGTTCTACAATGAGCAGTTCTTC CASTLAEFYNEQFF
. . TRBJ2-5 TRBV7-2 TGTGCCAGCAGCTTAAGGGGACTCAAAGAGACCCAGTACTTC CASSLRGLKETQYF
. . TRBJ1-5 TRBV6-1 TGTGCCAGCAGTGAATTAGGGGATACGGGGACAAGCAATCAGCCCCAGCATTTT CASSELGDTGTSNQPQHF
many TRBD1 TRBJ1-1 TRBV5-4 TGTGCCAGCAGCACCTTTGACAGGGGGCGGACTGAAGCTTTCTTT CASSTFDRGRTEAFF
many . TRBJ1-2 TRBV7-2 TGTGCCAGCAGCTTAAACGGGAGGGGTAACTATGGCTACACCTTC CASSLNGRGNYGYTF
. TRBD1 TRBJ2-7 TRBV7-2 TGTGCCAGCAGCCCTACAGCCCCCGGGACAGGCTTTTCGGAGCAGTACTTC CASSPTAPGTGFSEQYF